This T cell receptor (beta chain) was obtained from a study of cytomegalovirus exposure and HLA in healthy donors. V was trimmed by 5 bases and J by 0 bases, leaving 19 bases between them. The CDR3 runs to 17 residues. CDR1 SGHVS and CDR2 FNYEAQ come from the germline V gene. Healthy bone marrow donors made up the donor group. Use of 60 Vbeta and 13 Jbeta primers characterized the PCR. Produced via immunoSEQ multiplex PCR; TCRdb's table is partial and in-frame only. This sample has a few hundred thousand clones, with roughly 91% found just once. Concerning this clone: No antigen is known for it.

Study-level results: An analysis done earlier found most TCR beta V segments productive about 87% or about 30% of the time.

The sample comprised PBMCs. The source is a woman under 30 in good health and CMV-seronegative. The chain links TRBV7-6 to TRBJ1-1; unclear D gene. The CDR3 loop reads CASSLEEGRPVNTEAFF. CDR3 nucleotide sequence: TGTGCCAGCAGCCTGGAGGAAGGGAGGCCGGTGAACACTGAAGCTTTCTTT.